This T cell receptor beta chain was identified during a study of human T cells and chemical hapten exposure (dated by TCRdb to the early 2020s). Regarding the complete study: For sensitization, 2% DPC in acetone was applied to a 2 cm by 2 cm area of upper inner arm skin. Throughout the study period of about 23 weeks, patients also received therapeutic DPC doses to the scalp every week. Patch testing on the upper back used Finn chambers containing 0.01% DPC, with scoring done after 6 days according to International Contact Dermatitis Research Group standards. The mostly female patient cohort included alopecia areata with under or over 50% scalp involvement, alopecia totalis and alopecia universalis. Libraries were pooled for sequencing, and per-sample TCR yields varied mainly because of small differences in library volumes within the pool. Peripheral blood TCR repertoire changes were tracked in vivo in alopecia patients during primary and secondary sensitization to the hapten diphenylcyclopropenone (DPC). Patient blood was sampled pre-sensitization (week 0) and at 2, 6 and about 24 weeks after DPC sensitization. For TCR sequencing, blood came from 25 to 35 alopecia patients at anywhere from one to four time points (pre-sensitization, 2, 6 and 24 weeks).

Its CDR3 holds 16 amino acids, cysteine through phenylalanine. CDR3 DNA is the only sequence kept; it has 48 bases, read in frame from the first base. Cut back by 3 bases and 3 bases, the V and J ends lie 16 bases apart. In the germline V gene, CDR1 corresponds to SGHVS and CDR2 to FQNEAQ. Library preparation used RACE. Sequencing took place on a NextSeq 500. During library preparation, unique molecular identifiers were attached to individual cDNA molecules so that TCRs could be counted in a quantitative, reproducible way. Both TCR alpha and TCR beta chains were sequenced from each blood RNA sample. On the study's bioinformatics: The median number of TCRs per sample was approximately 93,000, ranging from about 20,000 to 750,000. The Decombinator software suite was used to annotate the V, J and CDR3 of the TCR reads. For PS versus PT1 abundance plots, all samples were subsampled to the same number of TCRs (28,000). Expanded TCRs were defined as absent before sensitization and observed at least eight times at the 2-week time point. The public reads were reprocessed in TCRdb via fastp at Q25 and MiXCR, keeping in-frame beta chains. Identical CDR3 protein sequences are pooled into one entry, listed with their most common genes and DNA. The V and J calls come from TCRdb's annotation, not from the publication. Recorded for this sample are 350,000 or so distinct CDR3 sequences; around 7% of them occurred a single time. The ten most abundant clones make up 8.4% of the sample.

The sample's time point label, in plain terms: patch test 1, 2 weeks after DPC sensitization. The treatment or condition label of this sample denotes: therapeutic diphenylcyclopropenone sensitization with weekly scalp DPC. Blood at each patch-test visit was drawn before the patch test was applied. Eligible patients were aged 18 to 70, diagnosed with alopecia, deemed suitable for DPC therapy, and excluded if pregnant. Total RNA was extracted from unfractionated whole blood collected in Tempus Blood RNA tubes. Comments on this clonotype: Its antigen is still unknown. The record has no base qualities; no much larger clone is one base away.

Study-wide findings and limitations: No change with DPC sensitization was found in the number of TCRs above 1 in 1000 frequency, and no evidence of global repertoire structure alterations was found. All patients had alopecia, a presumed autoimmune disease, so their immune response might differ from that of healthy individuals. Significantly more large CDR3 similarity clusters were formed by expanded TCRs than by pre-sensitization or healthy control sets, consistent with antigen-driven responses. Patch test score correlated positively with the number of PT1 expanded TCRs, reaching significance at thresholds 8, 16 and 32 but not at 4. After repeated subsampling, the strength of the expansion versus patch-test correlation and the threshold at which it became significant changed.

The sequence came from a woman aged 18-29 years with alopecia areata. Some clones in this sample may be carry-over from other donors' samples. The rearranged chain carries TRBV7-8 and TRBJ2-3; the D gene assignment is perhaps TRBD1 or TRBD2, with each matching 5 bases. Sequenced here: whole blood, sampled in connection with sensitization to the hapten diphenylcyclopropenone (DPC). This receptor carries the CDR3 CASSFVGDPKTDTQYF. The nucleotide sequence reads as follows: TGTGCCAGCAGCTTTGTTGGGGACCCAAAGACAGATACGCAGTATTTT.